Below, 32 T cell receptor beta chains from the same sample are listed, as sequenced in a study of shared clonotypes between healthy human individuals. CD45RO negativity and positive selection for CCR7 defined naive CD8 cells, a population that excluded terminally differentiated effector memory CD45RA+ cells. Assay: immunoSEQ multiplex PCR; the TCRdb copy retains only in-frame clones and omits some. The top ten clones hold about 24% of a sample with some 740,000 clones, around 92% of them seen once. The sequencing sample was made of naive CD8+ T cells sorted from blood. These receptors were taken from a man aged 25 to 40 in good health.

V and J are TRBV29-1 and TRBJ2-5, with a weak D call TRBD2 (7 bases). Germline CDR1 and CDR2: SQVTM and ANQGSEA. V lost 7 bases, J lost 2 bases, and 20 bases lay in between. The CDR3 runs to 15 residues. The CDR3 coding sequence is TGCAGCGCTGAGGGGGGGGGACTCAGACAAGAGACCCAGTACTTC. Protein product: CSAEGGGLRQETQYF.

The CDR3 sequence: CASSYRGPYEQYF. The DNA for the CDR3 is TGTGCCAGCAGTTACAGGGGGCCCTACGAGCAGTACTTC. The chain employs TRBV6-5 and TRBJ2-7, with TRBD1 identical over 7 bases. J gave up 2 bases and V 2 bases, and 0 bases lay outside the gene matches. CDR1 is MNHEY and CDR2 is SVGAGI in the germline V gene. The CDR3 length is 13 residues.

The gene calls are TRBV10-3 and TRBJ2-1, with 9 bases aligning to TRBD2. The germline CDR1 and CDR2 sequences are ENHRY and SYGVKD. V trimming: 11 bases; J trimming: 6 bases; junction bases outside the gene matches: 17. The CDR3 loop spans 16 amino acids. The CDR3 coding sequence is TGTGCCTCGGGAAGTGGCGCGGGAGGGCCTGTCAATGAGCAGTTCTTC. It yields the protein CASGSGAGGPVNEQFF.

This chain uses TRBV15 with TRBJ2-7; 9 positions match TRBD1. J gave up 5 bases and V 0 bases, and 8 bases lay outside the gene matches. CDR3 size: 16 residues. Germline assignment: CDR1 LNHNV and CDR2 YYDKDF (reference sequence). CDR3 amino acids: CATSREIRDRDHEQYF. CDR3 in DNA: TGTGCCACCAGCAGAGAAATCCGGGACAGGGACCACGAGCAGTACTTC.

This clone appeared a single time. The gene calls are TRBV2 and TRBJ2-3; 9 nucleotides agree with TRBD1. The CDR3 consists of 16 residues. Germline V gene data show CDR1 as SNHLY and CDR2 as FYNNEI. The trim removed 6 bases at V and 2 bases at J, leaving 9 bases unmatched. This CDR3 is CASRPTGGGITDTQYF. As DNA, the CDR3 is TGTGCCAGCAGGCCGACAGGGGGAGGGATCACAGATACGCAGTATTTT.

The chain uses TRBV7-9 and TRBJ1-4, with D unclear. This CDR3 comprises 14 residues. Looked up from germline, CDR1 is SEHNR and CDR2 is FQNEAQ (reference sequence). The V end was cut by 3 bases, the J end by 8 bases, with 13 bases between. CDR3 bases: TGTGCCAGCAGCTTCGCTCTGGGAGGCGAAAAACTGTTTTTT. This sequence encodes CASSFALGGEKLFF.

The J gene is TRBJ2-1, the V gene TRBV27, with TRBD2 matching 10 bases. CDR3 size: 18 residues. CDR1 and CDR2 from the germline V gene are MNHEY and SMNVEV (reference sequence). V lost 0 bases and J lost 3; bases outside the gene matches: 8. CDR3 nucleotide sequence: TGTGCCAGCAGTTTATCCGCCTCTAGCGGGAGCTTCTACAATGAGCAGTTCTTC. Translating it yields CASSLSASSGSFYNEQFF.

This rearrangement joins TRBV7-9 to TRBJ2-7; 11 bases match TRBD2. V was clipped by 5 bases and J by 2 bases; unmatched bases: 14. The CDR3 has 18 amino acids. Per the germline V gene, CDR1 is SEHNR and CDR2 is FQNEAQ (reference sequence). CDR3 region: CASSGIAGGELDAYEQYF. CDR3 nucleotides: TGTGCCAGCAGCGGGATAGCGGGAGGGGAGTTAGATGCCTACGAGCAGTACTTC.

The V gene is TRBV7-9, the J gene TRBJ1-5; possible D gene TRBD1, 5 bases. Germline loops: CDR1 SEHNR, CDR2 FQNEAQ (reference sequence). V was clipped by 1 base and J by 5 bases, with 24 bases between them. There are 19 residues in the CDR3. This CDR3 reads CASSLGSGSDRIFDQPQHF. For the CDR3, the DNA is TGTGCCAGCAGCTTAGGGTCAGGGAGTGATCGAATATTCGATCAGCCCCAGCATTTT.

This chain joins TRBV11-2 and TRBJ2-1, with a weak D call TRBD2 (5 bases). The CDR3 sequence is 14 residues long. Trimming took off 7 bases at V and 5 bases at J, with 15 bases between the two ends. Germline CDR1 is SGHAT and CDR2 is FQNNGV. CDR3 in DNA: TGTGCCAGCAACTTGGAGGATTGGGACAATGAGCAGTTCTTC. This gives the protein CASNLEDWDNEQFF.

V and J are TRBV29-1 and TRBJ2-1; 16 bases fit TRBD2. The CDR3 runs 16 residues. Germline CDR1 is SQVTM and CDR2 is ANQGSEA. The J segment lost 4 bases and the V segment lost 6 bases, leaving 6 bases of the junction unmatched. This CDR3 is CSVAGTSGREYNEQFF. The DNA of the CDR3 is TGCAGCGTAGCCGGGACTAGCGGGAGGGAATACAATGAGCAGTTCTTC.

This chain joins TRBV5-1 and TRBJ1-5; TRBD1 aligns across 9 bases. The V and J ends lost 4 bases and 3 bases, in that order; junction bases with no gene match: 5. Germline CDR1 reads SGHRS; CDR2 reads YFSETQ. CDR3 length equals 15 residues. CDR3 nucleotides: TGCGCCAGCAGCACCGGACAGGGGATCAATCAGCCCCAGCATTTT. This gives the protein CASSTGQGINQPQHF.

V usage is TRBV7-8 and J usage is TRBJ2-1, with 11 bases that match TRBD2. Germline V gene data show CDR1 as SGHVS and CDR2 as FQNEAQ. The CDR3 totals 17 residues. V trimming: 5 bases; J trimming: 0 bases; junction bases outside the gene matches: 6. The CDR3 DNA follows: TGTGCCAGCAGCACAAGACTAGCGGGGAGCTCCTACAATGAGCAGTTCTTC. Protein: CASSTRLAGSSYNEQFF.

The chain uses TRBV7-9 and TRBJ2-1, with 8 bases fitting TRBD2. Germline CDR1 and CDR2: SEHNR and FQNEAQ (reference sequence). The CDR3 runs to 17 residues. After removal of 2 bases from V and 4 bases from J, the junction contained 10 bases not matched to a gene. CDR3 sequence: CASSLSLAGSSYNEQFF. The CDR3 region has the DNA TGTGCCAGCAGCTTAAGTCTAGCGGGTTCCTCTTACAATGAGCAGTTCTTC.

The CDR3 protein is CASSSWTGGGTEAFF. The CDR3 DNA sequence: TGTGCCAGCAGCTCCTGGACAGGGGGAGGAACTGAAGCTTTCTTT. The V and J genes are TRBV5-5 and TRBJ1-1; 10 bases match TRBD1. This CDR3 is 15 amino acids long. The J segment lost 5 bases and the V segment lost 3 bases, leaving 7 bases of the junction unmatched. Germline CDR1 is SGHKS and CDR2 is YYEKEE (reference sequence).

The rearrangement links TRBV11-2 to TRBJ2-5, with TRBD1 as a possible D gene (6 bases). The germline gives CDR1 SGHAT, CDR2 FQNNGV. The CDR3 consists of 16 residues. The V end was cut by 1 base, the J end by 7 bases, with 19 bases between. CDR3 in amino acids: CASSLGVDRTIGTQYF. The CDR3 DNA is TGTGCCAGCAGCTTAGGTGTTGACAGGACGATCGGGACCCAGTACTTC.

V is TRBV2 and J is TRBJ2-4; TRBD2 might be the D (7 bases). The germline V gene has CDR1 SNHLY and CDR2 FYNNEI. V lost 7 bases and J lost 5, with 18 bases in between. CDR3 length: 15 residues. CDR3 nucleotides: TGTGCCAGCATATCTCCCCGGGGGGCCGAAAACATTCAGTACTTC. It encodes CASISPRGAENIQYF. The whole variable domain, remainder taken from reference TRBV2 and TRBJ2-4, is EPEVTQTPSHQVTQMGQEVILRCVPISNHLYFYWYRQILGQKVEFLVSFYNNEISEKSEIFDDQFSVERPDGSNFTLKIRSTKLEDSAMYFCASISPRGAENIQYFGAGTRLSVL.

The chain recombines TRBV7-2 with TRBJ2-1; TRBD2 aligns across 12 bases. CDR1 is SGHTA, CDR2 FQGNSA, per germline. The CDR3 contains 16 residues. V shed 6 bases and J 7 bases; nucleotides not matched to a gene: 10. The DNA of the CDR3 is TGTGCCAGCAGTTCTAGCGGGAGGGAAGTTAGGAATGAGCAGTTCTTC. It encodes CASSSSGREVRNEQFF.

V gene TRBV11-3 combines with J gene TRBJ2-1, with 9 bases fitting TRBD2. The germline V gene encodes CDR1 SGHNT and CDR2 YENEEA. With 5 bases clipped from V and 4 bases from J, the junction kept 9 bases outside the gene matches. The CDR3 is made up of 16 amino acids. CDR3 nucleotide sequence: TGTGCCAGCAGCCTCGGCCCGGCGGGAGGGTACAATGAGCAGTTCTTC. Protein sequence: CASSLGPAGGYNEQFF.

The V and J genes are TRBV6-6 and TRBJ2-3; D is ambiguous. There are 14 residues in the CDR3. V shed 6 bases and J shed 0 bases, with 10 bases lying between them. Germline V lookup: CDR1 MNHNY, CDR2 SVGAGI (reference sequence). CDR3 DNA: TGTGCCAGCAGCCCCCGCGCTAGCACAGATACGCAGTATTTT. It codes for CASSPRASTDTQYF.

Details on this clone: A read error likely explains this, since a far larger clone differs by one base. The chain carries TRBV7-8 and TRBJ2-2; no clear D. The V end was cut by 5 bases, the J end by 5 bases, with 6 bases between. This CDR3 is 12 amino acids long. Germline CDR1 is SGHVS and CDR2 is FQNEAQ. CDR3 sequence (DNA): TGTGCCAGCAGCCCCAGGACCGGGGAGCTGTTTTTT. Amino acids: CASSPRTGELFF. The whole variable domain, filled in from reference TRBV7-8 and TRBJ2-2, reads GAGVSQSPRYKVAKRGQDVALRCDPISGHVSLFWYQQALGQGPEFLTYFQNEAQLDKSGLPSDRFFAERPEGSVSTLKIQRTQQEDSAVYLCASSPRTGELFFGEGSRLTVL.

The chain joins TRBV27 to TRBJ2-5; the D gene could be TRBD1 or TRBD2 (5 bases each). This CDR3 comprises 13 residues. Germline loops: CDR1 MNHEY, CDR2 SMNVEV (reference sequence). V was shortened by 8 bases and J by 4 bases, with 14 bases between the two germline ends. CDR3 protein: CASGPRGGETQYF. The CDR3 coding sequence is TGTGCCAGCGGTCCCCGGGGCGGAGAGACCCAGTACTTC.

This clone showed up just once. This chain joins TRBV27 and TRBJ2-3; a possible D gene is TRBD2 (6 bases). Germline V gene data show CDR1 as MNHEY and CDR2 as SMNVEV (reference sequence). The CDR3 is 15 residues long. Trimming shortened V by 0 bases and J by 3 bases, and 10 bases separated the two germline ends. CDR3 coding DNA: TGTGCCAGCAGTTTATCATGGGGGGAAACAGATACGCAGTATTTT. It specifies CASSLSWGETDTQYF.

Points on this clone: Germline is not matched at one junction end, which may reflect a read error. The chain carries TRBV2 and TRBJ2-7; possibly TRBD1 or TRBD2 for D (5 bases each). Germline lookup yields CDR1 SNHLY and CDR2 FYNNEI. The CDR3 length is 12 residues. CDR3 in amino acids: CASSEGWDEQYF. CDR3 DNA: TGTGCCAGCAGTGAGGGGTGGGACGAACAGTACTTC.

There are a few counts of this clone. Other DNA sequences of this sample code for an identical CDR3. V usage is TRBV28 and J usage is TRBJ2-7; D uncertain. CDR3 length: 12 residues. V lost 8 bases to trimming and J lost 0 bases, with 8 bases between them. The germline CDR1 and CDR2 sequences are MDHEN and SYDVKM. CDR3 residues: CASSGSSYEQYF. In DNA form, the CDR3 reads TGTGCCAGCTCCGGTAGCTCCTACGAGCAGTACTTC.

The chain links TRBV11-3 to TRBJ2-1; the D gene is possibly TRBD1 (5 bases). The CDR3 runs 14 residues. V lost 4 bases to trimming and J lost 0 bases, with 7 bases between them. From germline, CDR1 is SGHNT and CDR2 YENEEA. In nucleotides, the CDR3 is TGTGCCAGCAGCTCCAGGGACTCCTACAATGAGCAGTTCTTC. Protein: CASSSRDSYNEQFF.

About this clone: Other DNA variants within this sample encode the same CDR3. The chain employs TRBV27 and TRBJ2-7; D gene ambiguous. The V gene's germline CDR1 is MNHEY and CDR2 SMNVEV (reference sequence). Trimming took 2 bases from V and 0 from J, leaving 5 bases between them. The CDR3 loop spans 13 amino acids. The CDR3 here is CASSLGGSYEQYF. As DNA, the CDR3 is TGTGCCAGCAGTTTAGGTGGCTCCTACGAGCAGTACTTC.

The chain uses TRBV11-2 and TRBJ2-7; unclear D gene. From germline, CDR1 is SGHAT and CDR2 FQNNGV. With 3 bases removed from V and 3 bases from J, the gap between germline ends came to 12 bases. CDR3 size: 14 residues. The CDR3: CASSFHSTYYEQYF. As DNA, the CDR3 is TGTGCCAGCAGCTTCCACAGTACTTACTACGAGCAGTACTTC.

This chain links TRBV6-1 with TRBJ2-7; 15 positions agree with TRBD2. The CDR3 has 16 amino acids. Germline V gene lookup returns CDR1 MNHNS and CDR2 SASEGT. V lost 4 bases to trimming and J lost 2 bases; unmatched junction nucleotides: 3. This chain's CDR3 is CASSARTSGGAYEQYF. For the CDR3, the DNA is TGTGCCAGCAGTGCCCGGACTAGCGGGGGGGCCTACGAGCAGTACTTC.

The rearrangement joins TRBV6-5 to TRBJ1-1; the D gene is possibly TRBD1 (5 bases). The germline V and J ends were trimmed by 4 bases and 4 bases, with 10 bases remaining between them. Germline V gives CDR1 MNHEY, CDR2 SVGAGI. The CDR3 runs 13 residues. CDR3 nucleotides: TGTGCCAGCAGTTCGCAGGGTCCCACTGAAGCTTTCTTT. This gives the protein CASSSQGPTEAFF.

The table lists this clone with a count of one. The rearrangement links TRBV7-9 to TRBJ2-6, with TRBD2 as a possible D gene (5 bases). V was clipped by 3 bases and J by 0 bases, with 18 bases between them. Germline values: CDR1 SEHNR, CDR2 FQNEAQ (reference sequence). The CDR3 is 19 residues long. CDR3 sequence (DNA): TGTGCCAGCAGCTTGAATCCTCAGGCGGGTCTCTCTGGGGCCAACGTCCTGACTTTC. Amino acids: CASSLNPQAGLSGANVLTF.

V gene TRBV4-1 combines with J gene TRBJ2-5, with D perhaps assigned TRBD1 or TRBD2 (5 bases each). The CDR3 loop spans 16 amino acids. Germline V gene data show CDR1 as MGHRA and CDR2 as YSYEKL. V lost 0 bases, J lost 5 bases, and 16 bases lay in between. Here the CDR3 DNA reads TGCGCCAGCAGCCAAGATTCGGCAGGCGAGGGGGAGACCCAGTACTTC. Amino acids: CASSQDSAGEGETQYF.